This TCR beta chain was sequenced in a study of graft-versus-host responses after intestinal transplantation. Across the study: All recipients were transplanted with multivisceral, liver-intestinal, or isolated intestinal grafts. All recipients were given anti-thymocyte globulin induction, and tacrolimus and steroids were then administered for about three years. Overall study findings and caveats: Early post-transplant declines in HvG were associated with peak levels of circulating GvH clones.

Comments on this clone: Its antigen is not known.

Per the germline V gene, CDR1 is SGHVS and CDR2 is FQNEAQ. The CDR3 covers 15 residues. The germline V and J ends were trimmed by 0 bases and 9 bases, with 15 bases remaining between them. Assay used: immunoSEQ multiplex PCR; TCRdb lists only in-frame clones, some missing. The profile shows about 83,000 clones, roughly 91% of them singletons. The genes are TRBV7-8 and TRBJ2-1; D may be TRBD1 (6 bases). Source: unstimulated CD4+ T cells sorted from spleen or lymph node cells, taken before intestinal transplant. The TCR originated in a human donor who received an intestinal transplant. The CDR3 DNA follows: TGTGCCAGCAGCTTAGCCTCGACAGGTAACGGTGAGCAGTTCTTC. Translation: CASSLASTGNGEQFF. Complete variable domain (other parts from reference TRBV7-8 and TRBJ2-1): GAGVSQSPRYKVAKRGQDVALRCDPISGHVSLFWYQQALGQGPEFLTYFQNEAQLDKSGLPSDRFFAERPEGSVSTLKIQRTQQEDSAVYLCASSLASTGNGEQFFGPGTRLTVL.